This T cell receptor beta chain was profiled in a study of persistence of HIV-infected CD4 T cells. Study-wide points: Antigen-responding cells were enriched for degenerate expanded CDR3beta sequences.

Overlapping HIV-1 Gag 15-mer peptides at 1 ug per peptide per mL were used. Responding CD4+ T cells were sorted by upregulation of both CD40 ligand and CD69. Donors had undetectable plasma HIV-1 RNA, under 50 copies/mL, for 4+ years. This CDR3 has 13 amino acids. Trimming shortened V by 4 bases and J by 3 bases, and 8 bases separated the two germline ends. Germline V gene sequence: CDR1 SNHLY, CDR2 FYNNEI. Sequencing used immunoSEQ version 4 in survey mode. The data were produced by immunoSEQ multiplex PCR, yet TCRdb's version contains in-frame clones alone and is incomplete. The repertoire holds some 13,000 clones, with about three fifths as singletons. This clone was seen only once. Its antigen is as yet unknown.

The clonotype originates from an adult man with HIV who was CMV-seropositive. The sample was CD4+ T cells sorted from PBMCs after 18-hour stimulation, taken from a patient who received antiretroviral therapy. This sequence joins TRBV2 and TRBJ2-3; D call uncertain. CDR3 sequence (DNA): TGTGCCAGCAGTGGAGGAGTAACAGATACGCAGTATTTT. Protein product: CASSGGVTDTQYF. The full variable domain, with the rest looked up from reference TRBV2 and TRBJ2-3, is EPEVTQTPSHQVTQMGQEVILRCVPISNHLYFYWYRQILGQKVEFLVSFYNNEISEKSEIFDDQFSVERPDGSNFTLKIRSTKLEDSAMYFCASSGGVTDTQYFGPGTRLTVL.